These T cell receptor beta chains were read from a single sample in a study of cytomegalovirus exposure and HLA in healthy donors. The assay was immunoSEQ multiplex PCR, and TCRdb's table has in-frame clones only and misses some. The table records about 110,000 clones, about 70% of them present only once. Sequenced input: PBMCs. Every receptor here comes from a man aged 30-40 years in good health and CMV-seropositive. Each CDR3 is given with its conserved first and last residue. A D gene is named only where the DNA matches it firmly. Size is omitted from some rows. Given values are once, few, many or a class for expanded clones.

d_call	clone_size	v_call	j_call	cdr3_aa	cdr3_nt
TRBD1	NA	TRBV19	TRBJ1-2	CASSPGQTIYGYTF	TGTGCCAGTAGCCCGGGACAGACGATCTATGGCTACACCTTC
NA	NA	TRBV7-7	TRBJ2-2	CASSLNSGSGELFF	TGTGCCAGCAGCTTAAATTCGGGGTCCGGGGAGCTGTTTTTT
TRBD1	NA	TRBV28	TRBJ1-1	CATRQGRGISEAFF	TGTGCCACCAGACAGGGCCGAGGGATATCTGAAGCTTTCTTT
TRBD2	NA	TRBV6-5	TRBJ2-5	CVVSGGAVETQYF	TGTGTCGTTAGCGGGGGGGCCGTGGAGACCCAGTACTTC
NA	NA	TRBV7-2	TRBJ2-7	CATNHDEQYF	TGTGCCACTAACCACGACGAGCAGTACTTC
NA	once	TRBV6-1	TRBJ2-7	CASSEAGGRNYEQYF	TGTGCCAGCAGTGAAGCAGGGGGAAGGAACTACGAGCAGTACTTC
NA	NA	TRBV6-1	TRBJ1-5	CASRKDRDNQPQHF	TGTGCCAGCAGAAAAGACAGAGACAATCAGCCCCAGCATTTT
NA	NA	TRBV28	TRBJ1-4	CASSLGPSNEKLFF	TGTGCCAGCAGTTTAGGGCCGAGTAATGAAAAACTGTTTTTT
TRBD2	NA	TRBV9	TRBJ2-2	CASSSRLAGTGELFF	TGTGCCAGCAGCTCCCGACTAGCAGGCACCGGGGAGCTGTTTTTT
NA	NA	TRBV6-6	TRBJ1-6	CASSRQNSPLHF	TGTGCCAGCAGCAGACAGAATTCACCCCTCCACTTT
NA	once	TRBV4-2	TRBJ1-2	CASSQGWSSPFNYGYTF	TGTGCCAGCAGCCAAGGGTGGAGCAGTCCTTTTAACTATGGCTACACCTTC
TRBD1	NA	TRBV5-5	TRBJ2-3	CASSRTGGGRADTQYF	TGTGCCAGCAGCCGGACAGGGGGCGGAAGAGCAGATACGCAGTATTTT
TRBD1	NA	TRBV19	TRBJ1-6	CASSTGQGLSPLHF	TGTGCCAGTAGTACGGGACAGGGGTTGTCACCCCTCCACTTT
NA	NA	TRBV10-3	TRBJ2-2	CAISDDSYTGELFF	TGTGCCATCAGTGACGACAGTTACACCGGGGAGCTGTTTTTT
TRBD1	few	TRBV4-1	TRBJ1-2	CASSQRDRDGCGYTF	TGCGCCAGCAGCCAACGAGACAGGGATGGGTGTGGCTACACCTTC
TRBD2	NA	TRBV2	TRBJ2-3	CASKIGAGGIAQRTDTQYF	TGTGCCAGCAAGATCGGAGCGGGGGGCATCGCTCAACGCACAGATACGCAGTATTTT